This TCR beta chain was captured by sequencing in a study of T cell responses to AZD1222 COVID-19 vaccine. The CDR3 is 14 amino acids. Per germline, CDR1 GTSNPN and CDR2 SVGIG (reference sequence). With V trimmed by 3 bases and J by 5 bases, 8 bases remained unmatched. The assay was immunoSEQ multiplex PCR, and TCRdb's table has in-frame clones only and misses some. The sample yields about 120,000 clones, 80% to 90% seen once. The clonotype originates from an adult who received the AZD1222 COVID-19 vaccine. The chain recombines TRBV30 with TRBJ2-5; TRBD2 matches 8 bases. Sequenced material: peripheral blood, taken 28 days after the second AZD1222 dose. The CDR3 protein is CAWRSAGVKETQYF. The DNA of the CDR3 is TGTGCCTGGAGGTCAGCGGGAGTAAAGGAGACCCAGTACTTC.